This TCR beta chain comes out of a study of regulatory T cells in long-lasting Graves disease. There are a few counts of this clonotype. With 6 bases removed from V and 7 bases from J, the gap between germline ends came to 19 bases. The CDR3 sequence is 14 residues long. Looked up from germline, CDR1 is SQVTM and CDR2 is ANQGSEA. In building TCR beta libraries, iRepertoire HTBI primers were used together with Arm-PCR of CDR3 regions. TCRdb reanalysed the multiplex PCR reads using MiXCR and keeps one entry per CDR3 protein. The sample has around 460,000 distinct CDR3 sequences, about 22% seen once. Time point given: persistent/refractory GD, antithyroid drugs over 5 years with positive TRAb. PBMC-derived RNA was used for the TCR library.

This specimen was peripheral blood mononuclear cells (PBMCs), taken when the disease was refractory, from a patient treated with antithyroid drugs. The TCR sequence derives from a female donor with Graves disease. This chain connects TRBV29-1 to TRBJ2-4; a possible D gene is TRBD2 (5 bases). DNA for the CDR3: TGCAGCGTCGACCACGGAGAGGGTGGGAACATTCAGTACTTC. Translated: CSVDHGEGGNIQYF.